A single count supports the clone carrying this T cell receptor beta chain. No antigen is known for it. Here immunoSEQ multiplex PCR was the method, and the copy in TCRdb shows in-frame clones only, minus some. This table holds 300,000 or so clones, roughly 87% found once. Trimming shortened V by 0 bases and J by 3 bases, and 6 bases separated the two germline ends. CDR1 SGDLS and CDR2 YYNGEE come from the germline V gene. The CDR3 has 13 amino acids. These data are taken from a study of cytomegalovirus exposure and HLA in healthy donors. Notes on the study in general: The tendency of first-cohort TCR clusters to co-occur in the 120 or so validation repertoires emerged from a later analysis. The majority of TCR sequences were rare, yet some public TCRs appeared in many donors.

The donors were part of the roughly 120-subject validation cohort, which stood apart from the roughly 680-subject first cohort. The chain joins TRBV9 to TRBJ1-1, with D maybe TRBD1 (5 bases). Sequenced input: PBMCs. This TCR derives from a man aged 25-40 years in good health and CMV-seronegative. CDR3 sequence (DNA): TGTGCCAGCAGCGTAGGGGGCCACACTGAAGCTTTCTTT. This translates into CASSVGGHTEAFF.